This entry lists 5 T cell receptor beta chains sequenced from one sample in a study of blood T cell repertoires in COVID-19. The table came from immunoSEQ multiplex PCR; TCRdb's copy has only in-frame clones and leaves some out. The sample includes 120,000 to 150,000 clones, 84% of them seen just once. The sample comprised PBMCs or T cells enriched from blood (not recorded which). The receptors were sampled from a woman between 45 and 65 years old who had been exposed to COVID-19.

The genes are TRBV4-1 and TRBJ2-7; maybe TRBD1 (6 bases). This CDR3 comprises 14 residues. The V end lost 0 bases, the J end lost 3 bases, and 9 bases lay between the germline ends. In germline, CDR1 is MGHRA, CDR2 YSYEKL. In nucleotides, the CDR3 is TGCGCCAGCAGCCAAGATCCCAGGGGCTACGAGCAGTACTTC. Residues: CASSQDPRGYEQYF.

This sequence joins TRBV3-1 (or the pseudogene TRBV3-2) and TRBJ2-3; no clear D gene. This CDR3 comprises 15 residues. Trimming cost V 0 bases and J 1 base, with 8 bases left between them. Per germline, CDR1 LGHDT and CDR2 YNNKEL (reference sequence). The CDR3 loop is CASSQESRGTDTQYF. CDR3 sequence (DNA): TGTGCCAGCAGCCAAGAGTCACGGGGCACAGATACGCAGTATTTT.

This clone was recorded once. This chain uses TRBV5-4 with TRBJ2-5, with 8 bases identical to TRBD2. In germline, CDR1 is SGHNT, CDR2 YYREEE (reference sequence). Germline trimming cut 0 bases from V and 4 bases from J; bases unmatched to any gene: 5. This CDR3 is 15 amino acids long. The DNA for the CDR3 is TGTGCCAGCAGCTTGGACGGGAGGGAGGGAGAGACCCAGTACTTC. Translated: CASSLDGREGETQYF.

The rearrangement joins TRBV27 to TRBJ1-5, with no clear D. Germline V gives CDR1 MNHEY, CDR2 SMNVEV (reference sequence). The ends were cut back, 5 bases at V and 6 bases at J, with 11 bases in the middle. The length of the CDR3 is 13 residues. DNA for the CDR3: TGTGCCAGCAGTCGGGAGGAAGGTCAGCCCCAGCATTTT. It specifies CASSREEGQPQHF.

This clone was observed at least ten times. The CDR3 protein is CASSQDEGLSGYTF. The CDR3 DNA sequence: TGCGCCAGCAGCCAAGATGAGGGTCTCTCTGGCTACACCTTC. This sequence joins TRBV4-3 and TRBJ1-2; D ambiguous. The CDR3 has 14 residues. The germline gives CDR1 LGHNA, CDR2 YSLEER. V lost 0 bases, J lost 7 bases, and 12 bases lay in between.